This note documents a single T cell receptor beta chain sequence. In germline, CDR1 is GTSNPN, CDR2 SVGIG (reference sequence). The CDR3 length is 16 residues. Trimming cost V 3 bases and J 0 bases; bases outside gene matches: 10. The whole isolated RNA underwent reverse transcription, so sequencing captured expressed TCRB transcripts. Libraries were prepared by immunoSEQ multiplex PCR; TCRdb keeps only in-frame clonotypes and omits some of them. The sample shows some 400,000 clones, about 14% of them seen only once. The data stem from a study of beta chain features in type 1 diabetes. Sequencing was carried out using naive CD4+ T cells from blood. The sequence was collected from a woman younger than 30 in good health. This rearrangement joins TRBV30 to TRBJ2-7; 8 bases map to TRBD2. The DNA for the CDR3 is TGTGCCTGGAGCCAAAGGCCCGGGACTAGCTCCTACGAGCAGTACTTC. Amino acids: CAWSQRPGTSSYEQYF.